This TCR beta chain was obtained from a study of cytomegalovirus exposure and HLA in healthy donors (dated by TCRdb to 2017 to 2019). For the study in its entirety: An earlier analysis of about 560 of the donors reported under 300 Gb of sequence data and 117 million unique TCR beta sequences obtained from about 180 million T cells. The study was designed to test whether signatures of past pathogen exposure could be identified by cataloging public T cell receptors. The study profiled the T cell repertoires of under 700 subjects by immunosequencing and related them to cytomegalovirus serostatus. Among about 400 genotyped donors of the cohort, an average of approximately 200,000 unique TCR beta nucleotide sequences was sequenced per donor, of which about 20% were non-productive. In addition to the first cohort of around 670 subjects, a separate validation cohort of approximately 120 different subjects was used. The study combined high-throughput TCR immunosequencing, statistical association of individual TCRs with disease status, and machine learning to predict cytomegalovirus infection status. A later analysis re-examined previously published TCR beta repertoires from 500 to 700 donors and added high-resolution HLA genotyping to investigate patterns of TCR occurrence. Roughly 300 gigabases of sequencing data and around 88 million unique TCR sequences made up an early release that covered around 640 HLA-typed donors. Both class I and class II loci were covered by HLA typing, at four-digit resolution. Alongside the repertoire data, information on donor age, sex, ethnicity and CMV serostatus was compiled. The genetic ancestry cluster associated with self-reported Caucasian donors included about 81% of the roughly 400 genotyped donors. Four to six DR-DQ haplotypes were handled as single units for association and clustering, since linkage in the cohort was strong. Rather than using new phenotypic data, the later analysis identified candidate immune exposures from TCR beta sequences and from how often those sequences occurred across donors. In a later genetic analysis, genome-wide SNP genotypes for about three fifths of the 666 donors were used, and that subset was treated as a discovery cohort. All discovery cohort repertoires had been generated using a single sequencing platform. In an earlier analysis of a few hundred of the donors, high-throughput TCR beta sequencing was used to judge whether each TCR beta V gene segment behaved as functional or pseudogenic. The number of donors typed differed by locus, with roughly 620-640 for A, B, C, DRB1 and DQB1, roughly 520 for DQA1, over 600 for DPA1, and 472 for DPB1.

The cysteine opens and the phenylalanine closes a CDR3 of 13 amino acids. This entry keeps only the CDR3 DNA: 39 bases, framed from base 1. V was cut back by 3 bases and J by 5 bases, leaving a gap of 8 bases between them. From a lookup of the germline V gene (reference sequence), CDR1 and CDR2 are PRHDT and FYEKMQ. The cohort comprised approximately 700 healthy bone marrow donors. At the time of sampling, all cohort members were nominally healthy, though unrecorded immune exposures were likely present. The donor was CMV seronegative and was included in the group of 352 seronegative cohort members. A peripheral blood sample was collected from each donor, and TCR beta sequencing was performed on peripheral blood mononuclear cells. Genomic DNA was extracted from the blood cell samples with the Qiagen DNeasy Blood Extraction Kit. Regarding this clone: Its antigen target is currently unknown. Base qualities are not provided; no much larger clone lies one nucleotide away.

The library relied on the immunoSEQ multiplex PCR assay. The multiplex PCR relied on a mix of 60 forward primers for TCR Vbeta segments and 13 reverse primers for TCR Jbeta segments. A multiplex PCR assay on genomic DNA amplified the CDR3 region of rearranged TCR beta genes. The Illumina HiSeq System was used to sequence the amplified TCR beta libraries as 87-base-pair reads. In the paper's pipeline: A later analysis counted 65 million to 90 million unique TCR beta chains across the 666 repertoires, and some 11 million of these chains were shared by at least two donors. A nearest-neighbor algorithm error-corrected the raw reads and collapsed the reads into unique sequences, merging closely related sequences to remove PCR and sequencing errors. CDR3 sequences were aligned to IMGT reference sequences to assign V, D and J gene segments. For a sequence to be retained, a match of at least six nucleotides was required to both a V gene segment and a J gene segment. Rearrangements were classified as productive when the CDR3 lacked stop codons and remained in frame with V and J, and all other rearrangements were classified as non-productive. Following IMGT convention, CDR3 was defined as the stretch from the second conserved V-encoded cysteine to the conserved J-encoded phenylalanine. Sequences without an unambiguous match to a single V gene segment were excluded from the earlier analysis of a few hundred of the donors. An earlier analysis of fewer than 750 of the donors classified V segments as functional when productive rearrangements were above 56.7% and as segregating when the standard deviation between donors was above 5%. To diagnose cytomegalovirus status from the catalog of TCR beta chain sequences, a statistical classification framework was built. In a later analysis, TCR nucleotide sequences were compared against IMGT/GENE-DB human TR gene sequences so that V and J genes could be assigned. In a later analysis, CDR3 sequences and most-parsimonious VDJ recombination scenarios were assigned using the TCRdist pipeline. A later analysis defined each TCR beta chain by its CDR3 amino acid sequence plus V-gene family, and excluded reads lacking a unique V-gene family. A later analysis removed 600 or so highly shared, low-generation-probability nucleotide sequences to deal with suspected cross-contamination and a sequencing artifact. In a later analysis, a clonal expansion index was calculated for each public chain from normalized within-repertoire ranks of inferred template counts. A later analysis computed generation probabilities with a VDJ recombination model fitted to out-of-frame rearrangements, and checked the results against IGoR. A later analysis scored TCR-TCR, TCR-HLA and TCR-CMV co-occurrence with hypergeometric tests, applying a repertoire-size bias correction to TCR pairs. To estimate false discovery rates, a later analysis permuted the HLA or CMV assignments 20 times. A later analysis grouped co-occurring TCRs with DBSCAN, adding TCRdist sequence similarity when clustering within HLA-allele-positive subsets. Co-occurrence clustering excluded repertoires with fewer than 30,000 or more than 120,000 public chains, plus five with anomalous nucleotide sharing. TCRdb took this table from immuneACCESS and kept in-frame rearrangements with V and J called. Such tables lack part of the clones; where checked against another copy, unresolved V genes explain under half of the gap, and the rest is unexplained. That table is the source of V, J and clone size, and D and trimming were worked out from the DNA. This sample is represented by under 150,000 clones; approximately 79% of them were singletons. The top ten clonotypes cover about 1% of the sample.

Study-level results and caveats: For the cohort, immune exposure information was limited to CMV serostatus. It was suggested by the authors that the approach could potentially be generalized to other disease states and immunological phenotypes. In a later analysis, HLA-associated TCR beta chains showed more clonal expansion and lower generation probabilities than non-associated chains that were equally common. In a later analysis, TCR association rates were found to vary across HLA loci, with the most associated TCRs seen for DRB1 alleles and the fewest for HLA-C alleles. Around 16 rarely observed V segments, including chromosome 9 orphons, were excluded from the earlier analysis of 550 to 700 of the donors because counts were too low. HLA typing was unavailable for some donors at each locus, so association tests used only the typed subset. A later analysis associated approximately 17,000 TCR beta sequences with specific HLA alleles at a false discovery rate of 0.05. The study gave a list of 150 to 200 TCR beta chains associated with cytomegalovirus. Broadly in line with IMGT annotations, most TCR beta V segments showed up in productive rearrangements about 87% or about 30% of the time in an earlier analysis of some 590 of the donors. A cluster of highly shared sequence variants was judged likely to be a technical artifact of the sequencing pipeline. V-gene and J-gene trimming of TCR beta chains was associated with a missense DCLRE1C variant in a later genetic analysis, and the association was replicated in an independent cohort. Most CMV-associated TCR beta chains appeared to be HLA-restricted in a later analysis, and the HLA associations seemed to be driven largely by CMV exposure. In vitro tests confirmed that three of the cytomegalovirus-associated TCR beta chains recognize cytomegalovirus antigens. In both the original and validation cohorts, the classifier was reported to diagnose cytomegalovirus status with high specificity and sensitivity. A further reported finding was that TCR beta sequences accurately predicted the HLA-A and HLA-B alleles for most subjects in the first cohort. Some IMGT-functional V segments, including TRBV6-2 and TRBV6-3, could not be told apart with the 87-base-pair reads, so those segments were excluded. This cohort had only TCR beta chains sequenced, and the lack of alpha or paired-chain data limited which features could be detected. A later analysis reported that several top co-occurrence clusters appeared linked to parvovirus B19, influenza, CMV and Epstein-Barr virus. Assigning TCR associations to individual alleles was difficult when HLA alleles, especially DR and DQ, strongly co-occurred. Across donors, most TCR sequences were observed very rarely, whereas some public TCRs were present in many individuals. In a later genetic analysis, fewer N-insertions in productive TCRs were reported among donors in an Asian-associated ancestry cluster than the roughly 670-donor mean. Linkage disequilibrium might explain the correlated functional status among segregating V segments, but an unknown experimental factor could not be excluded. The presence/absence analyses assumed that sequencing depth was roughly uniform across donors, and that assumption may not be true.

This clonotype was sampled from a male donor in good health and CMV-seronegative. The sample consisted of PBMCs. Recombination linked TRBV13 to TRBJ2-1, with TRBD2 perhaps the D gene, on 5 matching bases. Read as DNA, the sequence is TGTGCCAGCAGCTTGGACGGGGACAATGAGCAGTTCTTC. Its protein product is CASSLDGDNEQFF.